This TCR beta chain was sequenced in a study of cytomegalovirus exposure and HLA in healthy donors. In the study overall: HLA-typed donors contributed 65 million to 85 million unique TCRs, which were held in an early data release.

PCR primers comprised 60 Vbeta and 13 Jbeta primers. TCRdb keeps only in-frame clones here, not all; method: immunoSEQ multiplex PCR. The sample totals 150,000 or so clones; its top ten clones hold 1.5% to 2%. Trimming left V 0 bases short and J 2 bases short, with 4 bases between. The CDR3 length is 12 residues. The V gene's germline CDR1 is GTSNPN and CDR2 SVGIG (reference sequence). The sequence came from a woman in her forties or fifties in good health and CMV-seronegative. The gene calls are TRBV30 and TRBJ1-1, with D uncertain. Sequencing was carried out using PBMCs. The CDR3: CAWSVTNTEAFF. The CDR3 DNA reads TGTGCCTGGAGTGTTACTAACACTGAAGCTTTCTTT.